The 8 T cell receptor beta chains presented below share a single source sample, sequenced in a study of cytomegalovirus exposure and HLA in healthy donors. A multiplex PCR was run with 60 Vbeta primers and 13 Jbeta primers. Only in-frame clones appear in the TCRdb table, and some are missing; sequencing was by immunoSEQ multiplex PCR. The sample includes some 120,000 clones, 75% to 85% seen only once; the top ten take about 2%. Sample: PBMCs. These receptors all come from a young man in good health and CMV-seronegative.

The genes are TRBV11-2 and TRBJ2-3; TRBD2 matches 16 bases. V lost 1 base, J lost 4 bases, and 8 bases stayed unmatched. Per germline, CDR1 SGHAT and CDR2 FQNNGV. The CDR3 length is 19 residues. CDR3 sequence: CASSLVGTSGRAGSDTQYF. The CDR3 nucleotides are TGTGCCAGCAGCTTAGTTGGGACTAGCGGGAGGGCGGGCTCAGATACGCAGTATTTT.

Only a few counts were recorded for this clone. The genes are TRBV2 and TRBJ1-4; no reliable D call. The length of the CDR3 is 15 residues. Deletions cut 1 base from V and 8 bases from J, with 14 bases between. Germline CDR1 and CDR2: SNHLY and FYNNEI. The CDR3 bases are TGTGCCAGCAGTGAAGTGGGTGGGAGTCCGGAAAAACTGTTTTTT. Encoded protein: CASSEVGGSPEKLFF.

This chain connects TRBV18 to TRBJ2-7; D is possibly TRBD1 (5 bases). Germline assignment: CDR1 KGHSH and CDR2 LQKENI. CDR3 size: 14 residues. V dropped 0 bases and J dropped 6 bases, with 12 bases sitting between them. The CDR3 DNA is TGTGCCAGCTCACCACCGTACCAGGGAAGCGAGCAGTACGTC. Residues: CASSPPYQGSEQYV.

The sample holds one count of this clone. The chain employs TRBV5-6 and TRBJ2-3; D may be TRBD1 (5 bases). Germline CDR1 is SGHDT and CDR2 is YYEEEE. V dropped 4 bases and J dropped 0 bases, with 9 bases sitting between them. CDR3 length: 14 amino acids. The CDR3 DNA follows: TGTGCCAGCAGCAAGACAGCTAGCACAGATACGCAGTATTTT. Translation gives CASSKTASTDTQYF.

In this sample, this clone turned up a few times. The CDR3 loop is CASSPPAAGGYNEKLFF. CDR3 in DNA: TGTGCCAGCTCACCACCGGCGGCGGGCGGATATAATGAAAAACTGTTTTTT. The chain joins TRBV18 to TRBJ1-4; D not resolved. Germline lookup yields CDR1 KGHSH and CDR2 LQKENI. The germline V and J ends were trimmed by 0 bases and 4 bases, with 15 bases remaining between them. The CDR3 is 17 amino acids.

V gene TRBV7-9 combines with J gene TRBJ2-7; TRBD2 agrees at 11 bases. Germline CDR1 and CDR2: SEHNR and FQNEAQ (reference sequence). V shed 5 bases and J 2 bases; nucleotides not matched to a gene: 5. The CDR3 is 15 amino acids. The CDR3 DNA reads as TGTGCCAGCAGCCGACTAGCGGGACTCCCCTACGAGCAGTACTTC. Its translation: CASSRLAGLPYEQYF.

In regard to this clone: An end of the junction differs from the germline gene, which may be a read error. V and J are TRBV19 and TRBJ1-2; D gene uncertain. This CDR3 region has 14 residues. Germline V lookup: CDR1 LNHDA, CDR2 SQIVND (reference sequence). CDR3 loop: CASSTVGEVTLLNF. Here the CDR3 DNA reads TGTGCCAGTAGTACCGTCGGGGAGGTTACGCTCCTTAACTTC.

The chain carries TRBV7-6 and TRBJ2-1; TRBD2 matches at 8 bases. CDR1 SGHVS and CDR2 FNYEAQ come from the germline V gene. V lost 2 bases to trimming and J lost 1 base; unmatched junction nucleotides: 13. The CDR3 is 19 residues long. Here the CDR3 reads CASSLYYSGSIRSYNEQFF. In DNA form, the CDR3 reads TGTGCCAGCAGCTTATATTACAGCGGGAGTATAAGGTCCTACAATGAGCAGTTCTTC. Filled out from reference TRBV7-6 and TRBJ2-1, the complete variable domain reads GAGVSQSPRYKVTKRGQDVALRCDPISGHVSLYWYRQALGQGPEFLTYFNYEAQQDKSGLPNDRFSAERPEGSISTLTIQRTEQRDSAMYRCASSLYYSGSIRSYNEQFFGPGTRLTVL.